This T cell receptor beta chain appears in the sequencing data of a study of blood T cell repertoires in COVID-19 (TCRdb year 2020). Notes on the research overall: Collaborator samples came from the United States, Italy and Spain and covered acute and convalescent phases of COVID-19. HLA class I and class II types, where available, came from metadata supplied by the sample provider rather than from assay-based typing. The prospective study material was composed of cDNA or gDNA derived from T cells, B-cell-depleted T cells, or PBMCs. The dataset comprised deeply sampled blood TCRbeta repertoires from subjects exposed to, actively infected with, or recovered from COVID-19. Sample metadata almost always included a de-identified subject ID, COVID-19 status, age in years and sex. The repertoires were made available in a free public database intended to serve as a resource for research on the immune response to SARS-CoV-2. The samples were drawn from two sources: the first 160 participants of the ongoing ImmuneRACE study, and over 1,000 subjects contributed by 6 global collaborators. What the authors observed across the whole study: Clinical and demographic metadata were provided uncurated, with the amount varying by source and participant.

The immunoSEQ Assay, a bias-controlled multiplex PCR, was used to amplify TCRbeta CDR3 regions from genomic DNA. For the original study's pipeline: Nucleated cell counts per sample were estimated from amplification of reference gene primers within the assay. To quantify the absolute abundance of each unique TCRbeta CDR3 rearrangement, sequence reads were collapsed and filtered. For each sample, productive Simpson clonality was calculated by taking the square root of Simpson's diversity index across productive rearrangements. TCRdb took this table from immuneACCESS and kept in-frame rearrangements with V and J called. Such tables lack part of the clones; where checked against another copy, unresolved V genes explain under half of the gap, and the rest is unexplained. The DNA was the basis for D and trimming; V, J and clone size are from that table. Present in this sample are about 330,000 clones, roughly 86% of which were seen just once. Less than 6% of the sample is taken by the ten largest.

Details on this clone: Its cognate antigen has yet to be identified. The record has no base qualities; no much larger clone is one base away.

In the germline V gene, CDR1 corresponds to SGHDN and CDR2 to FVKESK. The CDR3 goes from the cysteine to the phenylalanine over 14 residues. Here the CDR3 DNA is all that survives: 42 bases in frame from base 1. Here V drops 5 bases and J drops 5 bases, and the junction holds 6 bases not matched to any gene. Participants in the prospective study were aged 18 to 89 years, lived in under 30 United States geographic areas, and enrolled through a virtual design. To assign participants to cohorts, the prospective study relied on clinical history that participants themselves reported in a screening survey and a study questionnaire. ImmuneRACE Cohort 3 recovered participants were defined by two consecutive negative NP/OP PCR tests, healthcare professional clearance, or symptom resolution. In the prospective study, mobile phlebotomists collected whole blood, serum and a nasopharyngeal or oropharyngeal swab from each participant. Participants in the prospective study had the option to provide additional blood draws and questionnaires over an approximately 2-month period. Before DNA extraction, blood samples from the prospective study were shipped at room temperature or frozen.

The TCR comes from a woman aged 25 to 39 who had recovered from COVID-19. The chain is encoded by TRBV14 joined to TRBJ1-1, and TRBD1 matches 9 of the central bases. The source material was PBMCs or T cells enriched from blood (not recorded which). CDR3 reads: CASSSRTGVTEAFF. The DNA sequence follows: TGTGCCAGCAGCTCGAGGACAGGGGTAACTGAAGCTTTCTTT.